Following are 32 T cell receptor beta chains from one sample sequenced in a study of T cell repertoires in cytomegalovirus infection. TCRdb reprocessed the reads with MiXCR, giving one entry per CDR3 protein. This table holds around 450,000 distinct CDR3 sequences, over 9% found once. Material: PBMCs. These receptors were taken from a human donor in good health (CMV status not recorded). Some clones in this sample may be carry-over from other donors' samples.

This clonotype showed up many times. V usage is TRBV20-1 and J usage is TRBJ2-5, with 7 bases that match TRBD1. V shed 1 base, J shed 4 bases, and the junction held 3 bases outside the gene matches. This CDR3 has 13 residues. Germline loops: CDR1 DFQATT, CDR2 SNEGSKA (reference sequence). The CDR3 DNA follows: TGCAGTGCTAGAGGACAGGGACGAGAGACCCAGTACTTC. It specifies CSARGQGRETQYF.

In DNA form, the CDR3 reads TGTGCCAGCAGCCAAGAATTTGAAGCTTTCTTT. Translation: CASSQEFEAFF. This chain connects TRBV3-1 to TRBJ1-1, with D uncertain. Germline loops: CDR1 LGHDT, CDR2 YNNKEL (reference sequence). Trimming took off 0 bases at V and 7 bases at J, with 3 bases between the two ends. This CDR3 is built from 11 residues.

Ten or more counts support this clonotype. The rearrangement uses TRBV7-9 and TRBJ2-4, with 11 bases matching TRBD2. Looked up from germline, CDR1 is SEHNR and CDR2 is FQNEAQ (reference sequence). Trimming removed 5 bases from V and 0 bases from J; junction bases left unmatched: 3. There are 16 residues in the CDR3. As DNA, the CDR3 is TGTGCCAGCAGCCCCACTAGCGGGAGAGCCAAAAACATTCAGTACTTC. This encodes CASSPTSGRAKNIQYF.

This chain connects TRBV6-2 or TRBV6-3 to TRBJ2-7; 7 bases agree with TRBD2. The trim removed 7 bases at V and 2 bases at J, leaving 5 bases unmatched. Germline lookup yields CDR1 MNHEY and CDR2 SVGEGT. CDR3 length: 13 amino acids. CDR3 nucleotide sequence: TGTGCCAGCACTCAGACTAGCCCCTACGAGCAGTACTTC. It is translated as CASTQTSPYEQYF.

This clonotype came up a few times. The chain is built from TRBV4-1 and TRBJ2-5, with D perhaps matching TRBD1 or TRBD2 (6 bases each). The CDR3 spans 16 residues. Germline-derived CDR1 and CDR2 are MGHRA and YSYEKL. With 0 bases removed from V and 5 bases from J, the gap between germline ends came to 16 bases. CDR3 in DNA: TGCGCCAGCAGCCAAGAGGAGGGCAGGGGATTTGAGACCCAGTACTTC. It yields the protein CASSQEEGRGFETQYF.

This clonotype was found many times. The chain recombines TRBV7-9 with TRBJ1-2, with a weak D call TRBD1 (5 bases). This CDR3 has 15 amino acids. From germline, CDR1 is SEHNR and CDR2 FQNEAQ (reference sequence). V lost 2 bases, J lost 7 bases, and 17 bases lay in between. In nucleotides, the CDR3 is TGTGCCAGCAGCTTATCTACGGGGCAGGGTCGTGGCTACACCTTC. Translation gives CASSLSTGQGRGYTF.

This clonotype was detected only a few times. The chain combines TRBV7-2 with TRBJ2-3, with 10 bases that match TRBD1. CDR1 is SGHTA and CDR2 is FQGNSA in the germline V gene. V was clipped by 5 bases and J by 6 bases; unmatched bases: 5. The CDR3 is 14 amino acids. The CDR3 is CASSPDRGLDTQYF. The CDR3 DNA is TGTGCCAGCAGCCCTGACAGGGGGCTCGATACGCAGTATTTT.

This clonotype has ten or more counts. The chain has TRBV6-1 and TRBJ2-2, with no clear D. The V gene's germline CDR1 is MNHNS and CDR2 SASEGT. Trimming took 4 bases from V and 0 from J, leaving 6 bases between them. The CDR3 sequence is 14 residues long. The CDR3 region has the DNA TGTGCCAGCAGTGTCCAGTCGAACACCGGGGAGCTGTTTTTT. Protein sequence: CASSVQSNTGELFF.

This clonotype was observed at least ten times. This chain links TRBV7-2 with TRBJ1-2, with D perhaps TRBD1 (5 bases). V was clipped by 3 bases and J by 5 bases, with 13 bases between them. The CDR3 covers 14 residues. Germline V CDR1 and CDR2: SGHTA, FQGNSA. The CDR3 protein is CASSLHRQGYGYTF. In nucleotides, the CDR3 is TGTGCCAGCAGCTTGCACAGGCAAGGGTATGGCTACACCTTC.

There are many counts of this clonotype. The rearrangement joins TRBV7-9 to TRBJ1-5; 10 positions match TRBD1. Germline trimming cut 3 bases from V and 4 bases from J; bases unmatched to any gene: 3. The CDR3 covers 15 residues. Germline V lookup: CDR1 SEHNR, CDR2 FQNEAQ (reference sequence). CDR3 protein: CASSFGTGENQPQHF. CDR3 DNA: TGTGCCAGCAGCTTTGGGACAGGGGAGAATCAGCCCCAGCATTTT. The whole variable domain, filled in from reference TRBV7-9 and TRBJ1-5, reads DTGVSQNPRHKITKRGQNVTFRCDPISEHNRLYWYRQTLGQGPEFLTYFQNEAQLEKSRLLSDRFSAERPKGSFSTLEIQRTEQGDSAMYLCASSFGTGENQPQHFGDGTRLSIL.

V gene TRBV11-3 combines with J gene TRBJ1-3; no clear D. Germline V gene lookup returns CDR1 SGHNT and CDR2 YENEEA. The CDR3 loop spans 19 amino acids. V gave up 5 bases and J gave up 0 bases, with 23 bases separating them. The CDR3 DNA follows: TGTGCCAGCAGCCCCCGCAATAAGGACGCACGGCGCTCTGGAAACACCATATATTTT. Amino acids: CASSPRNKDARRSGNTIYF.

This clonotype was seen just once. The chain joins TRBV5-1 to TRBJ1-2; a weak D match, TRBD1 (5 bases). The CDR3 sequence is 13 residues long. Germline V lookup: CDR1 SGHRS, CDR2 YFSETQ. Trimming removed 4 bases at V and 4 bases at J, with 11 bases between. CDR3 sequence reads: CASSDGGTYGYTF. CDR3 nucleotide sequence: TGCGCCAGCAGCGACGGGGGAACCTATGGCTACACCTTC. Together with reference TRBV5-1 and TRBJ1-2, the CDR3 gives the full variable domain: KAGVTQTPRYLIKTRGQQVTLSCSPISGHRSVSWYQQTPGQGLQFLFEYFSETQRNKGNFPGRFSGRQFSNSRSEMNVSTLELGDSALYLCASSDGGTYGYTFGSGTRLTVV.

About this clonotype itself: A single base separates this from a much larger clone, so it may be a read error. The chain is built from TRBV28 and TRBJ2-7, with D possibly matching TRBD1 (6 bases). The CDR3 extends over 16 amino acids. The germline V gene has CDR1 MDHEN and CDR2 SYDVKM. V was pared by 5 bases and J by 2 bases, with 19 bases between. CDR3 bases: TGTGCCAGCAGTCCCCCCCAAGGGTGGGGGCCCTACGAGCAGTACTTC. It translates to CASSPPQGWGPYEQYF. The whole variable domain, remainder taken from reference TRBV28 and TRBJ2-7, is DVKVTQSSRYLVKRTGEKVFLECVQDMDHENMFWYRQDPGLGLRLIYFSYDVKMKEKGDIPEGYSVSREKKERFSLILESASTNQTSMYLCASSPPQGWGPYEQYFGPGTRLTVT.

The chain has TRBV10-3 and TRBJ2-5, with 8 bases aligning to TRBD2. CDR3 size: 14 residues. Looked up from germline, CDR1 is ENHRY and CDR2 is SYGVKD. V gave up 5 bases and J gave up 4 bases; unmatched junction bases: 6. The CDR3 nucleotides read TGTGCCATCAGTCCAGCGGGAGAAGGAGAGACCCAGTACTTC. Its protein product is CAISPAGEGETQYF.

This clonotype has only a few counts. The chain recombines TRBV5-5 with TRBJ2-2; no reliable D call. Trimming removed 0 bases at V and 5 bases at J, with 8 bases between. This CDR3 is built from 14 residues. From germline, CDR1 is SGHKS and CDR2 YYEKEE (reference sequence). CDR3 region: CASSLDPQTGELFF. The CDR3 nucleotides are TGTGCCAGCAGCTTGGACCCTCAAACCGGGGAGCTGTTTTTT.

The rearrangement links TRBV5-6 to TRBJ2-5; D is undetermined. Per germline, CDR1 SGHDT and CDR2 YYEEEE. Trimming removed 0 bases at V and 2 bases at J, with 8 bases between. The CDR3 is made up of 14 amino acids. CDR3 nucleotide sequence: TGTGCCAGCAGCTTGGCATACATTCAAGAGACCCAGTACTTC. It codes for CASSLAYIQETQYF.

The chain couples TRBV3-1 to TRBJ2-7, with D perhaps matching TRBD1 (5 bases). V lost 4 bases and J lost 2, with 12 bases in between. Germline lookup yields CDR1 LGHDT and CDR2 YNNKEL (reference sequence). The CDR3 has 14 amino acids. The CDR3 DNA sequence: TGTGCCAGCAGCCCGTTCCAGGGAACCTACGAGCAGTACTTC. This sequence encodes CASSPFQGTYEQYF.

This clonotype was recorded many times. The chain uses TRBV28 and TRBJ2-7; weak D call: TRBD2 (5 bases). Germline-derived CDR1 and CDR2 are MDHEN and SYDVKM. Trimming cost V 4 bases and J 0 bases, with 7 bases left between them. CDR3 size: 13 residues. The CDR3 loop reads CASSSGSSYEQYF. Here the CDR3 DNA reads TGTGCCAGCAGTTCGGGGAGCTCCTACGAGCAGTACTTC.

This clonotype was detected many times. This chain joins TRBV4-2 and TRBJ2-3; TRBD1 agrees at 8 bases. The CDR3 totals 12 residues. The germline CDR1 and CDR2 sequences are LGHNA and YNFKEQ. The V and J ends lost 4 bases and 6 bases, in that order; junction bases with no gene match: 0. CDR3 bases: TGTGCCAGCAGCCGACAGGGGGATACGCAGTATTTT. This translates into CASSRQGDTQYF.

This clonotype was counted many times. The DNA for the CDR3 is TGTGCCAGCACCGTAAGCGATACGCAGTATTTT. Translating gives CASTVSDTQYF. J is TRBJ2-3 and V is TRBV7-2; D not certain. From germline, CDR1 is SGHTA and CDR2 FQGNSA. V shed 7 bases and J shed 6 bases, with 8 bases lying between them. This CDR3 region has 11 residues. Supplemented by reference TRBV7-2 and TRBJ2-3, the full variable domain reads GAGVSQSPSNKVTEKGKDVELRCDPISGHTALYWYRQSLGQGLEFLIYFQGNSAPDKSGLPSDRFSAERTGGSVSTLTIQRTQQEDSAVYLCASTVSDTQYFGPGTRLTVL.

About this clonotype itself: A read error may be the cause here, since a much bigger clone is one base away. V usage is TRBV6-1 and J usage is TRBJ2-2; 9 bases align to TRBD2. CDR1 is MNHNS, CDR2 SASEGT, per germline. The CDR3 covers 15 residues. CDR3 sequence: CASRRGLAPTGELVF. DNA of the CDR3: TGTGCCAGCAGGAGGGGACTAGCCCCCACCGGGGAGCTGGTTTTT.

About this clonotype itself: A read error may explain this, as a much larger clone is one base away. V gene TRBV12-3 or TRBV12-4 combines with J gene TRBJ2-3; D is unresolved. V dropped 4 bases and J dropped 13 bases, with 15 bases sitting between them. This CDR3 comprises 12 residues. CDR3 nucleotides: TGTGCCAGCAGTTCCTCGCCCTCTGCTGAGTATTTT. Residues: CASSSSPSAEYF.

The V and J genes are TRBV20-1 and TRBJ2-7; TRBD2 agrees at 9 bases. Germline lookup yields CDR1 DFQATT and CDR2 SNEGSKA (reference sequence). The CDR3 totals 14 residues. The CDR3 coding sequence is TGCAGCGGATGGGGCGGGAGGGTCTCCTACGAGCAGTACTTC. This encodes CSGWGGRVSYEQYF.

This clonotype was detected ten times or more. The genes are TRBV2 and TRBJ1-5, with TRBD1 identical over 8 bases. The germline V gene encodes CDR1 SNHLY and CDR2 FYNNEI. The CDR3 runs to 18 residues. Trimming cost V 5 bases and J 0 bases; bases outside gene matches: 12. The CDR3 bases are TGTGCCAGCAGTACCGTGGGGGGACAGGAACATAGCAATCAGCCCCAGCATTTT. Residues: CASSTVGGQEHSNQPQHF. Filled out from reference TRBV2 and TRBJ1-5, the complete variable domain reads EPEVTQTPSHQVTQMGQEVILRCVPISNHLYFYWYRQILGQKVEFLVSFYNNEISEKSEIFDDQFSVERPDGSNFTLKIRSTKLEDSAMYFCASSTVGGQEHSNQPQHFGDGTRLSIL.

This clonotype was detected ten times or more. The chain recombines TRBV2 with TRBJ1-2; D may be TRBD1 (5 bases). Germline V lookup: CDR1 SNHLY, CDR2 FYNNEI. Trimming shortened V by 0 bases and J by 3 bases, and 11 bases separated the two germline ends. CDR3 length equals 15 residues. CDR3 in DNA: TGTGCCAGCAGTGAAGCGGGGAGGGGACACTATGGCTACACCTTC. Protein: CASSEAGRGHYGYTF.

About this clonotype itself: Possible read error: a much larger clone is one base away. The V and J genes are TRBV5-3 and TRBJ2-7; 14 nucleotides match TRBD2. TRBV5-3 is flagged as an ORF with uncertain function. V shed 0 bases and J 1 base; nucleotides not matched to a gene: 6. This CDR3 has 18 amino acids. The chain's CDR3 is CARSLEGLAGDRSYEQYF. CDR3 sequence (DNA): TGTGCCAGAAGCTTGGAGGGACTAGCGGGAGATCGATCCTACGAGCAGTACTTC.

The table lists this clonotype with many counts. The chain has TRBV28 and TRBJ2-5; possibly TRBD1 for D (5 bases). The germline V gene encodes CDR1 MDHEN and CDR2 SYDVKM. The CDR3 runs 15 residues. Trimming removed 5 bases at V and 2 bases at J, with 15 bases between. The CDR3 DNA sequence: TGTGCCAGCAGTCGTGGCAGGGCAACGCAAGAGACCCAGTACTTC. Amino acid sequence: CASSRGRATQETQYF.

This clonotype was seen at least ten times. The chain is built from TRBV15 and TRBJ2-2, with TRBD1 as a possible D gene (5 bases). Per the germline V gene, CDR1 is LNHNV and CDR2 is YYDKDF (reference sequence). The CDR3 sequence is 15 residues long. V was cut by 0 bases and J by 6 bases, with 11 bases left in between. The CDR3 DNA is TGTGCCACCAGCAGAGATGGAGCAGGGTCCGGGGAGCTGTTTTTT. It translates to CATSRDGAGSGELFF.

This clonotype was detected many times. The chain links TRBV9 to TRBJ2-1; D unresolved. The length of the CDR3 is 14 residues. Trimming stripped 4 bases from V and 10 bases from J, with 18 bases between. Germline assignment: CDR1 SGDLS and CDR2 YYNGEE. This CDR3 reads CASSTLPSPSEQFF. The CDR3 coding sequence is TGTGCCAGCAGCACCCTACCCAGTCCAAGCGAGCAGTTCTTC.

The chain recombines TRBV6-1 with TRBJ1-2, with 8 nucleotides matching TRBD1. The CDR3 runs 13 residues. J gave up 4 bases and V 7 bases, and 5 bases lay outside the gene matches. Germline V gives CDR1 MNHNS, CDR2 SASEGT. CDR3 in amino acids: CASTRDRIYGYTF. In nucleotides, the CDR3 is TGTGCCAGCACCCGGGACAGGATCTATGGCTACACCTTC.

This clonotype has at least ten counts. The chain couples TRBV7-2 to TRBJ1-4, with a possible D match to TRBD1 (5 bases). This CDR3 is 15 amino acids long. Germline V gene sequence: CDR1 SGHTA, CDR2 FQGNSA. V was trimmed by 5 bases and J by 5 bases, leaving 15 bases between them. CDR3 residues: CASSPQGVRNEKLFF. DNA of the CDR3: TGTGCCAGCAGCCCCCAAGGGGTACGGAATGAAAAACTGTTTTTT.

This clonotype has at least ten counts. V usage is TRBV7-2 and J usage is TRBJ2-3; D may match TRBD1 or TRBD2 (6 bases each). The CDR3 runs 15 residues. CDR1 and CDR2 from the germline V gene are SGHTA and FQGNSA. Trimming cost V 3 bases and J 3 bases, with 13 bases left between them. This CDR3 reads CASSFVGGETDTQYF. As DNA, the CDR3 is TGTGCCAGCAGCTTCGTGGGGGGCGAGACAGATACGCAGTATTTT.